The following is a TCR beta chain sequence with its context. Sequencing templates came from extracted RNA that was reverse transcribed into cDNA. Using immunoSEQ multiplex PCR, the repertoire was profiled, and TCRdb retains in-frame clones only, with some absent. This sample has 85,000 to 95,000 clones, with more than 65% found just once. This record comes from a study of CD8+ T cells in alopecia areata. Germline CDR1 LGHNA, CDR2 YSLEER. The CDR3 runs to 14 residues. The V and J ends lost 3 bases and 0 bases respectively, with 9 bases between them. As for treatment: oral pan-JAK inhibitor, 5-10 mg twice daily.

Sample: CD8+ T cells sorted from blood, taken at week 44, from a patient treated with tofacitinib. The chain couples TRBV4-3 to TRBJ2-7; TRBD2 might be the D (6 bases). This clonotype originated in a human donor with alopecia areata. The CDR3 DNA sequence: TGCGCCAGCAGCCACGGGCGGGGCTCCTACGAGCAGTACTTC. This codes for CASSHGRGSYEQYF.